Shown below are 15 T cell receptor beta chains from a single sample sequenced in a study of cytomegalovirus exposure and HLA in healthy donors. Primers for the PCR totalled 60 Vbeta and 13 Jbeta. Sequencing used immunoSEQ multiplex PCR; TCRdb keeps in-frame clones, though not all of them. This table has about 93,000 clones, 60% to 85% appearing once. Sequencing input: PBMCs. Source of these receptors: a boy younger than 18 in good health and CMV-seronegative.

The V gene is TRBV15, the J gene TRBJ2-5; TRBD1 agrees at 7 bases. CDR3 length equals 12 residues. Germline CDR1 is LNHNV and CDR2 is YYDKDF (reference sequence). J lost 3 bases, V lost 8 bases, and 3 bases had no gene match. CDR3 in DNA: TGTGCCACCGGGGACAGAGAAGAGACCCAGTACTTC. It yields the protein CATGDREETQYF.

CDR3 sequence reads: CASSSMVAGEDEQYF. For the CDR3, the DNA is TGTGCCAGCAGCTCTATGGTAGCGGGAGAGGACGAGCAGTACTTC. V usage is TRBV7-9 and J usage is TRBJ2-7; 9 nucleotides line up with TRBD2. The CDR3 totals 15 residues. Germline CDR1 and CDR2: SEHNR and FQNEAQ (reference sequence). Germline trimming cut 4 bases from V and 5 bases from J; bases unmatched to any gene: 9.

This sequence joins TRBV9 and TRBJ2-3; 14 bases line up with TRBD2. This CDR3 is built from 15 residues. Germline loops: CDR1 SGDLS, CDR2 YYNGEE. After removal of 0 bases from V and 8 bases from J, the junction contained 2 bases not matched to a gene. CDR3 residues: CASSVEGTSGSTQYF. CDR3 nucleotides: TGTGCCAGCAGCGTAGAAGGGACTAGCGGGAGTACGCAGTATTTT.

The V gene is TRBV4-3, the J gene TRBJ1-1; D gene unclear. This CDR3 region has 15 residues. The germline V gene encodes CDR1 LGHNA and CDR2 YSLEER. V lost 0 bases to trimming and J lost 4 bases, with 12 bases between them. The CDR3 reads CASSQDRQAGTEAFF. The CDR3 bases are TGCGCCAGCAGCCAAGATCGCCAGGCGGGCACTGAAGCTTTCTTT.

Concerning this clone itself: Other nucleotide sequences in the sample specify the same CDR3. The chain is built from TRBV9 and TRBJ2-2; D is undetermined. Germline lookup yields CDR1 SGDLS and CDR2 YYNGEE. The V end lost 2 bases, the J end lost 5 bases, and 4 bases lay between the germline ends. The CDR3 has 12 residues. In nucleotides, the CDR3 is TGTGCCAGCAGCGTTCGGACCGGGGAGCTGTTTTTT. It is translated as CASSVRTGELFF.

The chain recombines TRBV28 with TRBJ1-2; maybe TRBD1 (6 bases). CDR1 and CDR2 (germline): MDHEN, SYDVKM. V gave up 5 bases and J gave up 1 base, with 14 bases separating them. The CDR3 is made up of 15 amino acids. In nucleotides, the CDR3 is TGTGCCAGCAGTCTACGGGGGGCCGGTAACTATGGCTACACCTTC. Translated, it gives CASSLRGAGNYGYTF.

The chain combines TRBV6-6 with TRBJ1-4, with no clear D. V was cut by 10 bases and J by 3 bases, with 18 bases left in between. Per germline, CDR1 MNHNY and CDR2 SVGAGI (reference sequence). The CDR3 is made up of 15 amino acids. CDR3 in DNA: TGTGCCACCCTTCTGTCATCGGGAGCTAATGAAAAACTGTTTTTT. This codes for CATLLSSGANEKLFF.

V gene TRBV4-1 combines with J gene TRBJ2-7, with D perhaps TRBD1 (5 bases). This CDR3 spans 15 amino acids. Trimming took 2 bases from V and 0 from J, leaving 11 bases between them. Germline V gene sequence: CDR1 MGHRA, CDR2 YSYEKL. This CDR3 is CASSQTGDSSYEQYF. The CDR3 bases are TGCGCCAGCAGCCAAACGGGCGACAGCTCCTACGAGCAGTACTTC.

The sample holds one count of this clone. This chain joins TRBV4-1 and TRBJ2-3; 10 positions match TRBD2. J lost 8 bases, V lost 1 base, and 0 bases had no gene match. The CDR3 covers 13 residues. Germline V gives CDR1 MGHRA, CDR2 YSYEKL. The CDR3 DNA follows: TGCGCCAGCAGCCAAGCTAGCGGGGGTACGCAGTATTTT. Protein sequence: CASSQASGGTQYF.

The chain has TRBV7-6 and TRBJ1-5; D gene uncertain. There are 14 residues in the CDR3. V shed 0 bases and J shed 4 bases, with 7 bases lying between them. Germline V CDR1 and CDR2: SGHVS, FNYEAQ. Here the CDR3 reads CASSLAGANQPQHF. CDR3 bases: TGTGCCAGCAGCTTAGCAGGAGCTAATCAGCCCCAGCATTTT. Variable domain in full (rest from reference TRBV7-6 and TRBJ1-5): GAGVSQSPRYKVTKRGQDVALRCDPISGHVSLYWYRQALGQGPEFLTYFNYEAQQDKSGLPNDRFSAERPEGSISTLTIQRTEQRDSAMYRCASSLAGANQPQHFGDGTRLSIL.

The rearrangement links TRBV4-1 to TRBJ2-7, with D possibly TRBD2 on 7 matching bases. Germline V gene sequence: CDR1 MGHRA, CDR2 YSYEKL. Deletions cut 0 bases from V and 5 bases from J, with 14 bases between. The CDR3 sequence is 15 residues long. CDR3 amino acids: CASSQDRAGANEQYF. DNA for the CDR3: TGCGCCAGCAGCCAAGATCGGGCGGGGGCTAACGAGCAGTACTTC.

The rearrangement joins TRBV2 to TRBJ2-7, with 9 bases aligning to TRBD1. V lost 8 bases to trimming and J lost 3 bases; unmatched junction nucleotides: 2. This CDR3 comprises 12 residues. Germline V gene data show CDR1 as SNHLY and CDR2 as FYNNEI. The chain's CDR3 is CASGQGNYEQYF. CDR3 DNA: TGTGCCAGCGGACAGGGGAACTACGAGCAGTACTTC.

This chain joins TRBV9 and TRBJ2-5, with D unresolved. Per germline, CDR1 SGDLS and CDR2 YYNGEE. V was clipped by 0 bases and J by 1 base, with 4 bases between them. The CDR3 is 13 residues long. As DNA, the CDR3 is TGTGCCAGCAGCGTAGGCGGCCAAGAGACCCAGTACTTC. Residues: CASSVGGQETQYF. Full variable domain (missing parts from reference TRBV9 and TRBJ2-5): DSGVTQTPKHLITATGQRVTLRCSPRSGDLSVYWYQQSLDQGLQFLIQYYNGEERAKGNILERFSAQQFPDLHSELNLSSLELGDSALYFCASSVGGQETQYFGPGTRLLVL.

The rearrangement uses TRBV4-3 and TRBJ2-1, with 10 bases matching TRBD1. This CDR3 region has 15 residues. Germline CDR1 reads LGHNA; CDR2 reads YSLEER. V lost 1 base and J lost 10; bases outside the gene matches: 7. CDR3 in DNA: TGCGCCAGCAGCCAAGGTCGGGGACAGGGGAGAGAGCAGTTCTTC. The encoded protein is CASSQGRGQGREQFF.

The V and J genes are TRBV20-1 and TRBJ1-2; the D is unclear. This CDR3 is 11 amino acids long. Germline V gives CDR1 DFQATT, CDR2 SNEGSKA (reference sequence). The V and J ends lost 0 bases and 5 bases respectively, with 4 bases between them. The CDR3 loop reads CSARDPYGYTF. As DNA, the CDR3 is TGCAGTGCTAGAGATCCGTATGGCTACACCTTC.